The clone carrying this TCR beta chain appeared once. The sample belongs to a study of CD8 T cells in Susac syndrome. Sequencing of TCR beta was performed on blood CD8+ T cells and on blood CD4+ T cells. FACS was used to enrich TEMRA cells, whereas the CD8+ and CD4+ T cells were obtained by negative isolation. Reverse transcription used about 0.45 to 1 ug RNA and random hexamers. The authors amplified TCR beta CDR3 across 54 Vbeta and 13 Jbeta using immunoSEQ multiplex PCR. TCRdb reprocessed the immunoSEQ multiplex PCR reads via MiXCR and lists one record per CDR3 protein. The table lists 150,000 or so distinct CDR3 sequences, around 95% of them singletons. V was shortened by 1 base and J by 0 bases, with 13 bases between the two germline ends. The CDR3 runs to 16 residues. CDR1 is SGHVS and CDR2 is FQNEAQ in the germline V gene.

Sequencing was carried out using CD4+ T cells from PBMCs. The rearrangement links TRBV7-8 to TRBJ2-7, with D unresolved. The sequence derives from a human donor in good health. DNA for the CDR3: TGTGCCAGCAGCTTAGGAGGTGGCCGCCCCTCCTACGAGCAGTACTTC. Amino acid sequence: CASSLGGGRPSYEQYF.